Listed below are T cell receptor beta chains from one sample, sequenced in a study of blood T cells in healthy people across ages. In TCRdb, the 5' RACE reads were re-called with MiXCR into one record per CDR3 protein. The table lists around 820,000 distinct CDR3 sequences, around a quarter of them singletons, with approximately 4% in the top ten. This sample also belongs to another study, concerning T cells of mothers and their children.

Sequenced input: blood. All receptors derive from a boy younger than 18 in good health. Both conserved end residues are trimmed from each CDR3. Expanded clones are given a class, and other clones once, few, many or no size at all.

cdr3_aa	j_call	v_call	clone_size
SVLQGPEQY	TRBJ2-7	TRBV29-1	-
ATSDSLTLEQF	TRBJ2-1	TRBV24-1	few
ASSSPLYPGEQY	TRBJ2-7	TRBV13	once
ASRQIDRGLTEAF	TRBJ1-1	TRBV13	few
ASGGTGGRYEQY	TRBJ2-7	TRBV2	few
SAAQTGIVRAH	TRBJ1-5	TRBV20-1	few
ASTYFLGDYNSPLH	TRBJ1-6	TRBV6-6	few
ASSYSNSGRSNQPQH	TRBJ1-5	TRBV6-5	few
ASSKWAELAKNIQY	TRBJ2-4	TRBV6-4	few
ASSTIWSSYNEQF	TRBJ2-1	TRBV7-9	-
ATSAKVSGSGNEQF	TRBJ2-1	TRBV24-1	few
SVAGSYEQY	TRBJ2-7	TRBV29-1	many
ACSKTGQRSGANVLT	TRBJ2-6	TRBV6-1	-
ASSAGTGSLYEQY	TRBJ2-7	TRBV9	-
ASSLTSNEHF	TRBJ2-7	TRBV28	-
AISDTAYGYT	TRBJ1-2	TRBV10-3	few
ASSLLGLGGEAF	TRBJ1-1	TRBV7-8	few
ASSLSLAGRFGDTQY	TRBJ2-3	TRBV6-2/TRBV6-3	-
ANSPTGGSGDTQY	TRBJ2-3	TRBV2	few
SARQRRGPPGGYT	TRBJ1-2	TRBV20-1	few